The clone carrying this T cell receptor beta chain has at least ten counts. Its target is unknown. As it was prepared, the TCRbeta library received unique molecular identifiers. TCRdb recomputed calls from the PCR reads with MiXCR, one row per CDR3 protein. The sample has fewer than 750,000 distinct CDR3 sequences; about 23% are singletons. This entry belongs to a study of T-cell reconstitution after alpha-beta-depleted transplantation in children. General study results and limits: Surviving thymic progenitors and recipient T cells were the source of high TCRbeta diversity at day 60 in some patients. By one year post-transplant, T-cell counts and diversity largely arose from T cells that were newly produced.

Trimming shortened V by 0 bases and J by 6 bases, and 9 bases separated the two germline ends. Per germline, CDR1 DFQATT and CDR2 SNEGSKA (reference sequence). This CDR3 contains 13 residues. This TCR came from a boy under two years old who had a stem cell transplant for acute myeloid leukemia, so the T cells may come from the graft donor. The material was PBMCs, mostly from graft donor cells, obtained 360 days after TCRalphabeta/CD19-depleted stem cell transplant. The V call is TRBV20-1, the J call TRBJ2-4, with D unclear. CDR3 amino acids: CSARDQWGNIQYF. CDR3 DNA: TGCAGTGCTAGAGATCAGTGGGGAAACATTCAGTACTTC.